A single sample gave rise to the 20 T cell receptor beta chains below, sequenced in a study of cytomegalovirus exposure and HLA in healthy donors. In the PCR, 60 Vbeta and 13 Jbeta primers were used. Clones were sequenced by immunoSEQ multiplex PCR, and TCRdb holds only the in-frame ones, with some missing. This table holds fewer than 130,000 clones, about 74% found once. The specimen was PBMCs. The receptors originated from a female donor in good health and CMV-seropositive.

This sequence joins TRBV27 and TRBJ2-7, with D possibly matching TRBD1 (6 bases). Germline values: CDR1 MNHEY, CDR2 SMNVEV (reference sequence). V was trimmed by 6 bases and J by 3 bases, leaving 15 bases between them. The CDR3 extends over 14 amino acids. CDR3 coding DNA: TGTGCCAGCAGCAACCCGGGCAGGGGCTACGAGCAGTACTTC. It encodes CASSNPGRGYEQYF.

In its sample, this clone was seen a few times. The chain joins TRBV7-9 to TRBJ2-1; 9 bases are a match to TRBD1. With V trimmed by 1 base and J by 6 bases, 7 bases remained unmatched. This CDR3 is 16 amino acids long. In germline, CDR1 is SEHNR, CDR2 FQNEAQ (reference sequence). For the CDR3, the DNA is TGTGCCAGCAGCTTAGTCGGGTGGACAGGGGTCAATGAGCAGTTCTTC. Its protein is CASSLVGWTGVNEQFF.

The rearrangement joins TRBV19 to TRBJ1-1, with D unresolved. Germline CDR1 is LNHDA and CDR2 is SQIVND (reference sequence). This CDR3 contains 14 residues. The V gene lost 4 bases and the J gene lost 6 bases, with 15 bases spanning the gap. The CDR3 region is CASSKDGRRAEAFF. The CDR3 bases are TGTGCCAGTAGTAAGGACGGACGGAGGGCTGAAGCTTTCTTT.

V is TRBV7-9 and J is TRBJ2-3; 8 nucleotides agree with TRBD2. CDR3 size: 14 residues. Germline loops: CDR1 SEHNR, CDR2 FQNEAQ (reference sequence). V was pared by 4 bases and J by 6 bases, with 6 bases of the junction left unmatched. The CDR3 loop reads CASSYSGSRDTQYF. The CDR3 region has the DNA TGTGCCAGCAGCTACAGCGGGAGTAGGGATACGCAGTATTTT.

This clone was seen a handful of times. The rearrangement uses TRBV6-6 and TRBJ2-7, with TRBD1 as a possible D gene (5 bases). CDR1 and CDR2 from the germline V gene are MNHNY and SVGAGI (reference sequence). V lost 6 bases, J lost 6 bases, and 9 bases lay in between. CDR3 length: 11 residues. The CDR3: CASRRQGEQYF. The CDR3 DNA reads as TGTGCCAGCAGGAGGCAGGGCGAGCAGTACTTC.

This chain uses TRBV6-5 with TRBJ2-3, with 13 bases lining up with TRBD2. The CDR3 contains 16 residues. Germline trimming cut 2 bases from V and 4 bases from J; bases unmatched to any gene: 3. Germline CDR1 MNHEY, CDR2 SVGAGI. CDR3 nucleotide sequence: TGTGCCAGCAGTTACACACTAGCGGGAGGGGCAGATACGCAGTATTTT. Translation: CASSYTLAGGADTQYF.

The V call is TRBV19, the J call TRBJ1-5; D gene uncertain. Germline V CDR1 and CDR2: LNHDA, SQIVND (reference sequence). The CDR3 has 15 residues. The V gene lost 0 bases and the J gene lost 0 bases, with 6 bases spanning the gap. CDR3 sequence reads: CASSIESYSNQPQHF. CDR3 nucleotide sequence: TGTGCCAGTAGTATAGAGAGTTATAGCAATCAGCCCCAGCATTTT.

V and J are TRBV9 and TRBJ1-4; 7 nucleotides agree with TRBD1. Germline assignment: CDR1 SGDLS and CDR2 YYNGEE. V shed 0 bases and J 2 bases; nucleotides not matched to a gene: 7. The CDR3 contains 17 residues. In DNA, the CDR3 is TGTGCCAGCAGCGTAGGAGGGGGCCACGTCACTAATGAAAAACTGTTTTTT. Translating gives CASSVGGGHVTNEKLFF.

The J gene is TRBJ2-7, the V gene TRBV7-9; perhaps TRBD2 as D (7 bases). Per germline, CDR1 SEHNR and CDR2 FQNEAQ (reference sequence). The length of the CDR3 is 15 residues. Trimming took 5 bases from V and 2 from J, leaving 16 bases between them. The CDR3 sequence: CASSLAGGPTYEQYF. The CDR3 nucleotides are TGTGCCAGCAGCCTGGCCGGGGGGCCTACCTACGAGCAGTACTTC.

The DNA for the CDR3 is TGTGCCAGCAGCTTATATCGCAGGGGGACAGGGGCGAACGAGCAGTACTTC. Its protein is CASSLYRRGTGANEQYF. This chain links TRBV13 with TRBJ2-7; TRBD1 agrees at 10 bases. This CDR3 has 17 amino acids. Germline assignment: CDR1 PRHDT and CDR2 FYEKMQ (reference sequence). V trimming: 2 bases; J trimming: 5 bases; junction bases outside the gene matches: 12.

The chain joins TRBV11-1 to TRBJ2-3; weak D call: TRBD2 (5 bases). V lost 5 bases and J lost 2, with 11 bases in between. The CDR3 length is 14 residues. Germline V CDR1 and CDR2: SGHAT, FQDESV (reference sequence). CDR3 sequence: CASSPDYSTDTQYF. In DNA, the CDR3 is TGTGCCAGCAGCCCTGACTACTCCACAGATACGCAGTATTTT.

The table lists this clone with a few counts. This sequence joins TRBV4-2 and TRBJ2-7, with 9 bases matching TRBD1. The CDR3 contains 13 residues. Germline assignment: CDR1 LGHNA and CDR2 YNFKEQ. The ends lost 4 bases at V and 3 bases at J; junction bases unmatched: 1. CDR3 DNA: TGTGCCAGCAGCCGGGACAGGGTCTACGAGCAGTACTTC. It yields the protein CASSRDRVYEQYF.

The chain uses TRBV27 and TRBJ1-1, with D possibly TRBD1 on 5 matching bases. This CDR3 contains 15 residues. Germline V gives CDR1 MNHEY, CDR2 SMNVEV (reference sequence). Trimming removed 5 bases at V and 1 base at J, with 14 bases between. CDR3 sequence reads: CASSAGYQGNTEAFF. CDR3 in DNA: TGTGCCAGCAGTGCCGGGTACCAGGGGAACACTGAAGCTTTCTTT.

V and J are TRBV2 and TRBJ1-5; unclear D gene. This CDR3 region has 16 residues. Germline lookup yields CDR1 SNHLY and CDR2 FYNNEI. Trimming cost V 1 base and J 4 bases, with 14 bases left between them. The CDR3 sequence: CASSEEESLKNQPQHF. The CDR3 region has the DNA TGTGCCAGCAGTGAAGAAGAGTCCCTAAAAAATCAGCCCCAGCATTTT.

The V call is TRBV18, the J call TRBJ2-7; D remains ambiguous. V lost 3 bases and J lost 1, with 10 bases in between. Germline CDR1 and CDR2: KGHSH and LQKENI. The CDR3 is 14 residues long. CDR3 sequence: CASSPGSRSYEQYF. CDR3 nucleotide sequence: TGTGCCAGCTCACCCGGATCGCGGTCCTACGAGCAGTACTTC.

The chain recombines TRBV29-1 with TRBJ2-1, with 9 bases matching TRBD2. With 6 bases clipped from V and 0 bases from J, the junction kept 6 bases outside the gene matches. The CDR3 runs to 15 residues. The germline CDR1 and CDR2 sequences are SQVTM and ANQGSEA. The CDR3, as DNA: TGCAGCGTAGTGGCGGGAGGGCCCTCCTACAATGAGCAGTTCTTC. As protein: CSVVAGGPSYNEQFF.

V and J are TRBV30 and TRBJ2-7; a possible D gene is TRBD2 (6 bases). Germline V gene sequence: CDR1 GTSNPN, CDR2 SVGIG (reference sequence). This CDR3 region has 15 residues. V was trimmed by 0 bases and J by 0 bases, leaving 12 bases between them. The CDR3 reads CAWSVLGGSSYEQYF. The CDR3 DNA follows: TGTGCCTGGAGTGTACTTGGGGGGAGCTCCTACGAGCAGTACTTC.

Comments on this clone: The missing conserved phenylalanine or tryptophan at the end of this CDR3 makes a read error likely. No DNA is shown, since the ends of the CDR3 on it are uncertain; the CDR3 is the one TCRdb lists. The V call is TRBV10-1, the J call TRBJ2-7; TRBD1 is taken as the D call from the table, unchecked against the DNA. Germline CDR1 reads WNHNN; CDR2 reads SYGVQD (reference sequence). Inclusive of both ends, the CDR3 amounts to 11 amino acids. The CDR3 spells CASSVPGQVEA.

This chain connects TRBV9 to TRBJ1-1; D remains ambiguous. The length of the CDR3 is 18 residues. With 3 bases removed from V and 0 bases from J, the gap between germline ends came to 21 bases. The V gene's germline CDR1 is SGDLS and CDR2 YYNGEE. The CDR3 here is CASSGPSSGAVMNTEAFF. Written as DNA, the CDR3 is TGTGCCAGCAGCGGGCCCTCGTCGGGAGCGGTGATGAACACTGAAGCTTTCTTT.

The J gene is TRBJ2-7, the V gene TRBV15, with TRBD2 matching 7 bases. The ends lost 0 bases at V and 0 bases at J; junction bases unmatched: 5. The CDR3 is 16 residues long. Germline V gene sequence: CDR1 LNHNV, CDR2 YYDKDF (reference sequence). The CDR3: CATSRDLVAGSYEQYF. In DNA, the CDR3 is TGTGCCACCAGCAGAGATTTAGTAGCGGGCTCCTACGAGCAGTACTTC.